The 22 T cell receptor beta chains reported below all come from one sample, sequenced in a study of blood T cell repertoires in COVID-19 (dated by TCRdb to about 2020). Libraries were constructed by the immunoSEQ multiplex PCR assay. TCRdb re-hosts the immuneACCESS table, in-frame sequences only. Its copies lack some clones; in the studies checked, an unresolved V gene accounts for under half of them, and the cause for the rest is not known. In this sample the table shows about 200,000 clones, around 86% of which occur a single time. Clones ranked in the top ten supply more than 8.5% of the sample. The specimen was PBMCs or T cells enriched from blood (not recorded which). Receptors originate from a woman between 50 and 59 years old with acute COVID-19.

J is TRBJ2-1 and V is TRBV6-4; 7 bases match TRBD2. J gave up 6 bases and V 5 bases, and 13 bases lay outside the gene matches. Germline CDR1 reads MRHNA; CDR2 reads SNTAGT. This CDR3 has 16 residues. CDR3 residues: CASSPLGGDDGNEQFF. In DNA form, the CDR3 reads TGTGCCAGCAGTCCCTTGGGAGGGGACGATGGCAATGAGCAGTTCTTC.

CDR3 residues: CASSALGLARDIEQYF. The CDR3 bases are TGTGCCAGCAGCGCCCTGGGACTAGCGCGCGACATCGAGCAGTACTTC. The V and J genes are TRBV6-2 or TRBV6-3 and TRBJ2-7, with 10 bases aligning to TRBD2. CDR1 MNHEY and CDR2 SVGEGT come from the germline V gene. This CDR3 is 16 amino acids long. Losses at the gene ends were 6 bases for V and 6 bases for J; bases not matched to a gene: 14.

This clone was detected a few times. The gene calls are TRBV28 and TRBJ1-5; D is ambiguous. The V gene lost 8 bases and the J gene lost 3 bases, with 17 bases spanning the gap. This CDR3 has 15 amino acids. Germline assignment: CDR1 MDHEN and CDR2 SYDVKM. CDR3 in amino acids: CASDSRREYNQPQHF. In DNA form, the CDR3 reads TGTGCCAGCGACTCAAGACGGGAATACAATCAGCCCCAGCATTTT.

The chain's CDR3 is CASSQSTPGKAGNTIYF. In DNA, the CDR3 is TGCGCCAGCAGCCAATCAACCCCGGGGAAAGCTGGAAACACCATATATTTT. The chain has TRBV4-3 and TRBJ1-3, with D unresolved. The CDR3 totals 17 residues. V was clipped by 2 bases and J by 2 bases, with 16 bases between them. Germline V gives CDR1 LGHNA, CDR2 YSLEER.

The CDR3 loop is CASSVQGASGNTIYF. The CDR3, as DNA: TGTGCCAGCAGCGTCCAGGGGGCGTCTGGAAACACCATATATTTT. This rearrangement joins TRBV9 to TRBJ1-3; TRBD1 matches at 8 bases. The length of the CDR3 is 15 residues. CDR1 and CDR2 from the germline V gene are SGDLS and YYNGEE. The junction had 2 bases not matched to a gene; V was cut back by 2 bases and J by 1 base.

This chain joins TRBV7-9 and TRBJ1-2; D not resolved. This CDR3 is 15 amino acids long. V was clipped by 5 bases and J by 4 bases, with 17 bases between them. The V gene's germline CDR1 is SEHNR and CDR2 FQNEAQ (reference sequence). The CDR3 here is CASSPQAIPLYGYTF. CDR3 DNA: TGTGCCAGCAGCCCGCAGGCAATCCCACTCTATGGCTACACCTTC.

This clone appeared a few times. This sequence joins TRBV6-2 or TRBV6-3 and TRBJ2-5, with unresolved D. The CDR3 runs to 14 residues. CDR1 is MNHEY and CDR2 is SVGEGT in the germline V gene. Between the trimmed V and J ends, which lost 4 bases and 5 bases, there was a span of 14 bases. In nucleotides, the CDR3 is TGTGCCAGCAGTTGGTCCCAAAAAGCGGAGACCCAGTACTTC. It specifies CASSWSQKAETQYF.

This clone was seen just once. The V and J genes are TRBV7-2 and TRBJ1-6; D is unresolved. Germline CDR1 is SGHTA and CDR2 is FQGNSA. V was cut by 5 bases and J by 7 bases, with 9 bases left in between. The CDR3 runs 13 residues. This CDR3 reads CASSLGPNSPLHF. The CDR3 nucleotides read TGTGCCAGCAGCCTCGGTCCAAATTCACCCCTCCACTTT.

The J gene is TRBJ2-5, the V gene TRBV7-2; TRBD2 agrees at 9 bases. In germline, CDR1 is SGHTA, CDR2 FQGNSA. With V trimmed by 0 bases and J by 2 bases, 4 bases remained unmatched. The CDR3 runs to 16 residues. CDR3 coding DNA: TGTGCCAGCAGCTTAGCACGCGGGGGGGGGCAAGAGACCCAGTACTTC. It codes for CASSLARGGGQETQYF. Looking up the rest from reference TRBV7-2 and TRBJ2-5 gives the full variable domain: GAGVSQSPSNKVTEKGKDVELRCDPISGHTALYWYRQSLGQGLEFLIYFQGNSAPDKSGLPSDRFSAERTGGSVSTLTIQRTQQEDSAVYLCASSLARGGGQETQYFGPGTRLLVL.

V usage is TRBV18 and J usage is TRBJ2-2; TRBD1 agrees at 8 bases. V gave up 1 base and J gave up 6 bases; unmatched junction bases: 4. Germline V lookup: CDR1 KGHSH, CDR2 LQKENI. The CDR3 has 15 amino acids. The CDR3 protein is CASSPQTGVPGELFF. The DNA for the CDR3 is TGTGCCAGCTCACCACAGACAGGGGTTCCCGGGGAGCTGTTTTTT.

Only one count was recorded for this clone. The rearrangement joins TRBV28 to TRBJ1-4; unclear D gene. Trimming pared 6 bases from V and 0 bases from J, leaving 17 bases between. This CDR3 region has 17 residues. The V gene's germline CDR1 is MDHEN and CDR2 SYDVKM. CDR3 sequence (DNA): TGTGCCAGCAGCACCCCCTATGGGCGAGCAACTAATGAAAAACTGTTTTTT. Residues: CASSTPYGRATNEKLFF.

This clone was seen only once. The gene calls are TRBV7-2 and TRBJ2-5; D is perhaps TRBD2 (5 bases). Trimming left V 5 bases short and J 5 bases short, with 15 bases between. Germline V gene sequence: CDR1 SGHTA, CDR2 FQGNSA. The length of the CDR3 is 14 residues. CDR3 amino acids: CASSMDSVFETQYF. The CDR3 DNA reads TGTGCCAGCAGCATGGACTCGGTATTCGAGACCCAGTACTTC. Using reference TRBV7-2 and TRBJ2-5 for the parts outside the CDR3, the full variable domain is GAGVSQSPSNKVTEKGKDVELRCDPISGHTALYWYRQSLGQGLEFLIYFQGNSAPDKSGLPSDRFSAERTGGSVSTLTIQRTQQEDSAVYLCASSMDSVFETQYFGPGTRLLVL.

The J gene is TRBJ2-7, the V gene TRBV5-8, with TRBD1 identical over 7 bases. From germline, CDR1 is SGHTS and CDR2 YDEGEE. With V trimmed by 2 bases and J by 3 bases, 8 bases remained unmatched. The CDR3 is 15 amino acids. The CDR3 here is CASSLNRGTYYEQYF. As DNA, the CDR3 is TGTGCCAGCAGCTTAAACAGGGGTACCTACTACGAGCAGTACTTC.

V usage is TRBV10-3 and J usage is TRBJ2-7; 9 bases are shared with TRBD1. Germline V gives CDR1 ENHRY, CDR2 SYGVKD. V shed 5 bases and J 5 bases; nucleotides not matched to a gene: 7. The CDR3 spans 14 residues. The CDR3 nucleotides are TGTGCCATCAGTCCGGGACAGGGTAGCGACGAGCAGTACTTC. Protein sequence: CAISPGQGSDEQYF.

The rearrangement links TRBV5-4 to TRBJ2-3; D possibly corresponds to TRBD2 (5 bases). V lost 0 bases, J lost 0 bases, and 11 bases lay in between. This CDR3 is 16 amino acids long. Per germline, CDR1 SGHNT and CDR2 YYREEE (reference sequence). The CDR3 DNA sequence: TGTGCCAGCAGCTTGGATCTTGGCGGGAGCACAGATACGCAGTATTTT. Protein product: CASSLDLGGSTDTQYF.

This sequence joins TRBV5-8 and TRBJ1-5, with 7 bases identical to TRBD1. Trimming took 4 bases from V and 2 from J; bases not matched to a gene: 6. There are 15 residues in the CDR3. CDR1 SGHTS and CDR2 YDEGEE come from the germline V gene. The CDR3 loop reads CASSEQGLGNQPQHF. Here the CDR3 DNA reads TGTGCCAGCAGCGAACAGGGGTTGGGCAATCAGCCCCAGCATTTT. The full variable domain, in which reference TRBV5-8 and TRBJ1-5 provide the parts outside the CDR3, is EAGVTQSPTHLIKTRGQQATLRCSPISGHTSVYWYQQALGLGLQFLLWYDEGEERNRGNFPPRFSGRQFPNYSSELNVNALELEDSALYLCASSEQGLGNQPQHFGDGTRLSIL.

This chain links TRBV13 with TRBJ2-7; the match to TRBD1 covers 7 bases. This CDR3 has 13 residues. J was trimmed by 6 bases and V by 4 bases; bases with no gene match: 6. Germline V gene lookup returns CDR1 PRHDT and CDR2 FYEKMQ (reference sequence). The chain's CDR3 is CASSSRNRGEQYF. DNA of the CDR3: TGTGCCAGCAGCTCCCGAAACAGGGGCGAGCAGTACTTC. The full variable domain, completed using reference TRBV13 and TRBJ2-7, is AAGVIQSPRHLIKEKRETATLKCYPIPRHDTVYWYQQGPGQDPQFLISFYEKMQSDKGSIPDRFSAQQFSDYHSELNMSSLELGDSALYFCASSSRNRGEQYFGPGTRLTVT.

The V and J genes are TRBV4-3 and TRBJ2-5; no clear D gene. The CDR3 length is 14 residues. Germline CDR1 and CDR2: LGHNA and YSLEER. V lost 1 base to trimming and J lost 0 bases, with 6 bases between them. As DNA, the CDR3 is TGCGCCAGCAGCCAAGGTACTTACCAAGAGACCCAGTACTTC. It specifies CASSQGTYQETQYF.

This chain joins TRBV6-1 and TRBJ2-3, with 10 nucleotides matching TRBD2. Germline V gives CDR1 MNHNS, CDR2 SASEGT. V was clipped by 2 bases and J by 4 bases; unmatched bases: 0. The length of the CDR3 is 14 residues. This CDR3 reads CASSELAGADTQYF. DNA for the CDR3: TGTGCCAGCAGTGAACTAGCGGGAGCAGATACGCAGTATTTT.

The V call is TRBV6-2 or TRBV6-3, the J call TRBJ2-2, with D maybe TRBD1 (5 bases). The CDR3 sequence is 15 residues long. The germline gives CDR1 MNHEY, CDR2 SVGEGT. The V and J ends lost 3 bases and 0 bases respectively, with 8 bases between them. The CDR3 reads CASSYGAANTGELFF. CDR3 bases: TGTGCCAGCAGTTATGGGGCAGCGAACACCGGGGAGCTGTTTTTT.

The V call is TRBV7-8, the J call TRBJ1-2; possibly TRBD1 for D (5 bases). CDR1 is SGHVS, CDR2 FQNEAQ, per germline. CDR3 length: 15 amino acids. V lost 1 base and J lost 4, with 13 bases in between. The DNA for the CDR3 is TGTGCCAGCAGCTTAGTTGGGGCAGCCGTCTATGGCTACACCTTC. Protein: CASSLVGAAVYGYTF.

This clone was seen more than once but under ten times. The chain employs TRBV28 and TRBJ2-4, with 10 bases lining up with TRBD2. V lost 10 bases and J lost 5; bases outside the gene matches: 14. The V gene's germline CDR1 is MDHEN and CDR2 SYDVKM. The CDR3 length is 16 residues. The CDR3 bases are TGTGCCACCGGACTATTTTTGAGCGGGAGGGAAAACATTCAGTACTTC. As protein: CATGLFLSGRENIQYF.